The 12 T cell receptor beta chains listed next were all sequenced from one sample in a study of human thymus T cells (dated by TCRdb to about 2020). Thymus tissue was obtained as surgical resects removed during corrective cardiac surgery. The library came from the immunoSEQ multiplex PCR assay. TCRdb carries this immuneACCESS record with in-frame sequences only. Its versions omit some clonotypes, under half of them owing to an unresolved V gene in the studies checked, with the rest unexplained. The sample table holds about 78,000 clones, of which roughly 96% were seen once. The ten largest clones represent roughly 0.028% of the sample. The source material was thymus tissue. Receptor source: a boy less than two years old with a congenital heart defect but otherwise immunologically healthy.

The rearrangement joins TRBV19 to TRBJ1-3, with D maybe TRBD1 (6 bases). This CDR3 region has 16 residues. Germline CDR1 is LNHDA and CDR2 is SQIVND (reference sequence). V was clipped by 3 bases and J by 0 bases, with 12 bases between them. Here the CDR3 reads CASSMAGALSGNTIYF. Here the CDR3 DNA reads TGTGCCAGTAGTATGGCAGGGGCCCTCTCTGGAAACACCATATATTTT.

The V gene is TRBV6-5, the J gene TRBJ1-5; 8 nucleotides agree with TRBD1. The V and J ends lost 6 bases and 5 bases, in that order; junction bases with no gene match: 3. Per the germline V gene, CDR1 is MNHEY and CDR2 is SVGAGI. The CDR3 contains 13 residues. The CDR3 here is CASSSTGDQPQHF. As DNA, the CDR3 is TGTGCCAGCAGCTCGACAGGGGATCAGCCCCAGCATTTT.

The chain uses TRBV10-2 and TRBJ1-1; D remains ambiguous. Trimming pared 2 bases from V and 2 bases from J, leaving 0 bases between. CDR3 length equals 11 residues. Germline CDR1 and CDR2: WSHSY and SAAADI. CDR3 amino acids: CASSENTEAFF. In DNA, the CDR3 is TGCGCCAGCAGTGAGAACACTGAAGCTTTCTTT.

This rearrangement joins TRBV28 to TRBJ2-3, with D uncertain. V was trimmed by 5 bases and J by 3 bases, leaving 12 bases between them. Germline CDR1 is MDHEN and CDR2 is SYDVKM. The CDR3 length is 14 residues. The CDR3 loop reads CASSAGFLTDTQYF. As DNA, the CDR3 is TGTGCCAGCAGTGCTGGGTTTCTGACAGATACGCAGTATTTT.

The CDR3 here is CASSQDRGNTEAFF. The CDR3, as DNA: TGTGCCAGCAGCCAAGATCGCGGGAACACTGAAGCTTTCTTT. The chain couples TRBV14 to TRBJ1-1, with D unresolved. The CDR3 covers 14 residues. V shed 0 bases and J shed 1 base, with 6 bases lying between them. The germline gives CDR1 SGHDN, CDR2 FVKESK.

The J gene is TRBJ2-7, the V gene TRBV5-6; 12 bases agree with TRBD2. CDR1 SGHDT and CDR2 YYEEEE come from the germline V gene. The CDR3 length is 14 residues. V lost 7 bases, J lost 4 bases, and 6 bases stayed unmatched. CDR3 loop: CASHTSGRRYEQYF. The CDR3 DNA sequence: TGTGCCAGCCATACTAGCGGGAGGAGGTACGAGCAGTACTTC.

The chain has TRBV7-2 and TRBJ2-1, with 10 positions matching TRBD1. Unmatched junction bases numbered 4, after V lost 1 base and J lost 4 bases. The CDR3 spans 16 residues. The germline gives CDR1 SGHTA, CDR2 FQGNSA. CDR3 in amino acids: CASSLVVGQGYNEQFF. CDR3 sequence (DNA): TGTGCCAGCAGCTTAGTTGTGGGACAGGGGTACAATGAGCAGTTCTTC.

J is TRBJ2-1 and V is TRBV14; D might be TRBD2 (5 bases). This CDR3 comprises 17 residues. V shed 3 bases and J shed 5 bases, with 20 bases lying between them. Germline CDR1 SGHDN, CDR2 FVKESK. CDR3 sequence (DNA): TGTGCCAGCAGCCACTCCCCCCCTAGTGGGAGCAACAATGAGCAGTTCTTC. Translation gives CASSHSPPSGSNNEQFF.

V usage is TRBV4-3 and J usage is TRBJ1-2, with D hard to call. Looked up from germline, CDR1 is LGHNA and CDR2 is YSLEER. Trimming stripped 0 bases from V and 0 bases from J, with 17 bases between. There are 18 residues in the CDR3. CDR3 nucleotide sequence: TGCGCCAGCAGCCAAGATCTTTTTAGAGGACGTCCTAACTATGGCTACACCTTC. Protein: CASSQDLFRGRPNYGYTF.

This chain links TRBV2 with TRBJ2-3; 8 bases align to TRBD1. V lost 7 bases, J lost 5 bases, and 5 bases stayed unmatched. Germline V gene data show CDR1 as SNHLY and CDR2 as FYNNEI. This CDR3 has 13 amino acids. The CDR3 here is CASTSTGGDTQYF. CDR3 coding DNA: TGTGCCAGCACCTCTACAGGGGGAGATACGCAGTATTTT. Using reference TRBV2 and TRBJ2-3 for the parts outside the CDR3, the full variable domain is EPEVTQTPSHQVTQMGQEVILRCVPISNHLYFYWYRQILGQKVEFLVSFYNNEISEKSEIFDDQFSVERPDGSNFTLKIRSTKLEDSAMYFCASTSTGGDTQYFGPGTRLTVL.

The chain carries TRBV5-8 and TRBJ2-7; 7 nucleotides match TRBD1. After removal of 3 bases from V and 5 bases from J, the junction contained 8 bases not matched to a gene. Germline V gene sequence: CDR1 SGHTS, CDR2 YDEGEE. CDR3 size: 14 residues. The CDR3: CASSSPTGKDEQYF. The DNA for the CDR3 is TGTGCCAGCAGCTCCCCGACAGGGAAGGACGAGCAGTACTTC.

The chain couples TRBV11-2 to TRBJ2-7, with no clear D. The V end lost 1 base, the J end lost 2 bases, and 15 bases lay between the germline ends. The CDR3 sequence is 16 residues long. Looked up from germline, CDR1 is SGHAT and CDR2 is FQNNGV. The CDR3 DNA follows: TGTGCCAGCAGCTTAGGTCCCGTTTTGCGTACCTACGAGCAGTACTTC. This encodes CASSLGPVLRTYEQYF.